This T cell receptor (beta chain) was documented in a study of CD8 T cells in Susac syndrome. The RNA input was about 0.45 to 1 ug, and it was reverse transcribed with random hexamers. TCRdb independently ran MiXCR on the immunoSEQ multiplex PCR reads; one entry per CDR3 protein. The sample has some 300,000 distinct CDR3 sequences; approximately 84% are singletons. TCR beta was sequenced from blood CD8+ and CD4+ T cells. The TEMRA cells underwent FACS enrichment, while the CD8+ and CD4+ T cells underwent negative isolation. Germline CDR1 and CDR2: SNHLY and FYNNEI. Deletions cut 4 bases from V and 2 bases from J, with 17 bases between. This CDR3 is built from 17 residues.

Sample: CD8+ T cells from PBMCs. This rearrangement joins TRBV2 to TRBJ2-2, with D perhaps matching TRBD2 (6 bases). The sequence was obtained from a human donor with multiple sclerosis. The CDR3 DNA follows: TGTGCCAGCAGTGCTGGGGGGACGGCCTATAACACCGGGGAGCTGTTTTTT. Amino acid sequence: CASSAGGTAYNTGELFF.